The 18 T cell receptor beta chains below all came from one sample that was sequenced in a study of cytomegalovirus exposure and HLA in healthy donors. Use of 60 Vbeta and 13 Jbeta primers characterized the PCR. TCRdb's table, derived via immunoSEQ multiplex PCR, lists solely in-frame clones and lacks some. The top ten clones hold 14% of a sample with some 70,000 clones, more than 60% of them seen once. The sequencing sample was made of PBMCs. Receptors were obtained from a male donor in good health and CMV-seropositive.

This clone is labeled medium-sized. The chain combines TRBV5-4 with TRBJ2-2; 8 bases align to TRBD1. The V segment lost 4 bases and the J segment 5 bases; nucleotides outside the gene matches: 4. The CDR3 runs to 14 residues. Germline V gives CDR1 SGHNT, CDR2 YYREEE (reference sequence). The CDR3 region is CASSGRTGTGELFF. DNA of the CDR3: TGTGCCAGCAGCGGCCGGACAGGGACCGGGGAGCTGTTTTTT.

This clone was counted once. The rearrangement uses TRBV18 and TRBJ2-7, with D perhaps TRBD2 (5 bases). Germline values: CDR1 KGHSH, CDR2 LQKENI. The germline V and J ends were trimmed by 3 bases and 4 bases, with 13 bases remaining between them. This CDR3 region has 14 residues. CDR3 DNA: TGTGCCAGCTCACCGAATGAGGCGGGTTACGAGCAGTACTTC. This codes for CASSPNEAGYEQYF.

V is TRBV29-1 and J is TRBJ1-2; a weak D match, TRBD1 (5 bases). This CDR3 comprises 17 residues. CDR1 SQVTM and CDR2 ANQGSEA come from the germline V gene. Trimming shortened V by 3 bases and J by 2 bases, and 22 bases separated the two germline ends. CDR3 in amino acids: CSVDFPPGAGSNYGYTF. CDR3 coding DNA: TGCAGCGTTGATTTCCCCCCGGGAGCAGGGTCAAACTATGGCTACACCTTC.

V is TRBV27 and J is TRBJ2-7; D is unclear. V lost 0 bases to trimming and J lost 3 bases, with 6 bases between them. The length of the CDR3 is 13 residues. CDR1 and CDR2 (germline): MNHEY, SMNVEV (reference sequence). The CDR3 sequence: CASSLSGSYEQYF. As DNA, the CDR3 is TGTGCCAGCAGTTTATCTGGCAGCTACGAGCAGTACTTC.

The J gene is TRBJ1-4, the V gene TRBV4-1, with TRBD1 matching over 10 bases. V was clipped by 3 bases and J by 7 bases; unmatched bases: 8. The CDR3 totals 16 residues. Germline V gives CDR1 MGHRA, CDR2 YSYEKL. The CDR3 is CASSHVGQGGGEKLFF. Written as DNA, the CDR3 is TGCGCCAGCAGCCACGTAGGACAGGGGGGAGGTGAAAAACTGTTTTTT.

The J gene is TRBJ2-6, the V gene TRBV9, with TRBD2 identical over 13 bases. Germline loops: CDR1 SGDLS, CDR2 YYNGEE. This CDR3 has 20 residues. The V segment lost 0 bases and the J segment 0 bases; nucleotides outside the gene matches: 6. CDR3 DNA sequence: TGTGCCAGCAGCGTAGCCCCGGGACTAGCGGGACACTCTGGGGCCAACGTCCTGACTTTC. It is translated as CASSVAPGLAGHSGANVLTF.

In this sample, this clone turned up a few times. The DNA for the CDR3 is TGTGCCAGCAGCTTGGTCGTACTAGCGGAGAGCACAGATACGCAGTATTTT. This sequence encodes CASSLVVLAESTDTQYF. This chain uses TRBV5-4 with TRBJ2-3; 8 bases align to TRBD2. V lost 0 bases to trimming and J lost 0 bases; unmatched junction nucleotides: 6. The CDR3 spans 17 residues. Germline V gene lookup returns CDR1 SGHNT and CDR2 YYREEE (reference sequence).

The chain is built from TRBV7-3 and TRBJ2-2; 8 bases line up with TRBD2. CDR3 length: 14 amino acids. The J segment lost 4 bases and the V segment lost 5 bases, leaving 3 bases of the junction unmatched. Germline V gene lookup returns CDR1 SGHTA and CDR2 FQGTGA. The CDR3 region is CASSREGRTGELFF. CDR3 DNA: TGTGCCAGCAGCCGGGAGGGGCGCACCGGGGAGCTGTTTTTT.

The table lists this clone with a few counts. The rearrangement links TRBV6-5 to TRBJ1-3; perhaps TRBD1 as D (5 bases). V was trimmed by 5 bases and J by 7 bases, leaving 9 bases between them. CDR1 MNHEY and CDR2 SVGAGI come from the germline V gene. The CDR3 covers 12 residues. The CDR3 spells CASSAPGNTIYF. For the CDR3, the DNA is TGTGCCAGCAGTGCCCCAGGGAACACCATATATTTT.

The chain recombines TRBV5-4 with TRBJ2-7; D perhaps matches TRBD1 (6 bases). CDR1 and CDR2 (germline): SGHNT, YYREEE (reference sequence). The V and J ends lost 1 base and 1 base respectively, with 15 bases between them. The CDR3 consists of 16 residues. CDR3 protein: CASSLLRSGDSYEQYF. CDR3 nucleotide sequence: TGTGCCAGCAGCTTGCTTCGATCAGGGGATTCCTACGAGCAGTACTTC.

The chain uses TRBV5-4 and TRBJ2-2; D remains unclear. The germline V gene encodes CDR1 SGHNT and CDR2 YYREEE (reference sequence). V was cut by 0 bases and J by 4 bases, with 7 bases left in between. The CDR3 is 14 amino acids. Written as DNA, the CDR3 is TGTGCCAGCAGCTTGGACCAGTCCACCGGGGAGCTGTTTTTT. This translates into CASSLDQSTGELFF.

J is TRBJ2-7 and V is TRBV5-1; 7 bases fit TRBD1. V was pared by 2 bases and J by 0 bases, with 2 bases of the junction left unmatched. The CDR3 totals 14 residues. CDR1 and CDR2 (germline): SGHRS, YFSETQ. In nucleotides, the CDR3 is TGCGCCAGCAGCTTAGGACAGGACTCCTACGAGCAGTACTTC. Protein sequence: CASSLGQDSYEQYF.

DNA for the CDR3: TGTGCCAGCAGCTTAGGGGGGACACCCCAGGCTTTCTTT. Translating it yields CASSLGGTPQAFF. J is TRBJ1-1 and V is TRBV7-9, with D perhaps TRBD1 (6 bases). The ends were cut back, 1 base at V and 11 bases at J, with 14 bases in the middle. Germline lookup yields CDR1 SEHNR and CDR2 FQNEAQ (reference sequence). CDR3 length: 13 residues.

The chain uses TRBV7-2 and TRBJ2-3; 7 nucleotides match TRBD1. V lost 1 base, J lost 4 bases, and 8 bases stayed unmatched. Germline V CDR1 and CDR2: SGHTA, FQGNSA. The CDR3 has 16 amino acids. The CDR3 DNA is TGTGCCAGCAGCTTAGGGGCGGACAGGCGAGCAGATACGCAGTATTTT. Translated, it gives CASSLGADRRADTQYF.

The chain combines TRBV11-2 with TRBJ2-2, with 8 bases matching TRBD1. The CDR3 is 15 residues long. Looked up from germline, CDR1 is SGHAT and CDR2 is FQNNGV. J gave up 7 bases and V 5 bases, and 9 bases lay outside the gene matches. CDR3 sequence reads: CASSHRGIRSGELFF. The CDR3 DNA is TGTGCCAGCAGCCACAGGGGGATAAGAAGCGGGGAGCTGTTTTTT.

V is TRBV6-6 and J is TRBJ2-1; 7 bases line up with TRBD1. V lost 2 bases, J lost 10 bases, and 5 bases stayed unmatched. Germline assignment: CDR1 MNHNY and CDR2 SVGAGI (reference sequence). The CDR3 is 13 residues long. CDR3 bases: TGTGCCAGCAGTTACGACGGACAGGCAGAGCAGTTCTTC. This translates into CASSYDGQAEQFF.

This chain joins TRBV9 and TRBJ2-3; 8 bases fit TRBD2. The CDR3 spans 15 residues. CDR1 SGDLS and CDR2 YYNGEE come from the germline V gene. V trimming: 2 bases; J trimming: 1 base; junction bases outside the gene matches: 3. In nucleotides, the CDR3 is TGTGCCAGCAGCGTTAGCGGGACTGGCACAGATACGCAGTATTTT. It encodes CASSVSGTGTDTQYF.

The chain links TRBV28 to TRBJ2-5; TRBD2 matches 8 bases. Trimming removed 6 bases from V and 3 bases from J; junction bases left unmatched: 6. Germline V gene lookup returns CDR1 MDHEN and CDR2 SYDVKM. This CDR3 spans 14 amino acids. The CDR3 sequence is CASSRGGQKETQYF. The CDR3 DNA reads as TGTGCCAGCAGCCGGGGGGGACAAAAAGAGACCCAGTACTTC.